Each of the 28 T cell receptor beta chains below was sequenced from the same sample in a study of CD8+CD57+ T cells in acquired aplastic anemia. An expansion of CD8+CD57+ cells by flow cytometry had been shown in patients chosen for sequencing. Genomic DNA constituted the template upon which TCR beta VDJ and CDR3 profiling was performed. TCRdb re-called the reads with MiXCR, one entry per CDR3 protein. The repertoire holds 450,000 to 550,000 distinct CDR3 sequences, with around a third as singletons. Sequencing was performed on sorted CD4+, CD8+, or CD8+CD57+ T cells (not recorded which) from PBMCs. The receptors originated from a human donor with aplastic anemia.

There are many counts of this clonotype. The chain carries TRBV7-8 and TRBJ2-7, with unresolved D. V lost 2 bases to trimming and J lost 4 bases, with 9 bases between them. This CDR3 has 13 residues. Germline values: CDR1 SGHVS, CDR2 FQNEAQ. The CDR3 protein is CASSLNLEYEQYF. DNA of the CDR3: TGTGCCAGCAGCTTAAACTTAGAATACGAGCAGTACTTC. The variable domain in full, with the rest retrieved from reference TRBV7-8 and TRBJ2-7, is GAGVSQSPRYKVAKRGQDVALRCDPISGHVSLFWYQQALGQGPEFLTYFQNEAQLDKSGLPSDRFFAERPEGSVSTLKIQRTQQEDSAVYLCASSLNLEYEQYFGPGTRLTVT.

This clonotype occurred once. One end of the junction is discordant with germline, which a read error may explain. The rearrangement links TRBV29-1 to TRBJ1-5; D perhaps matches TRBD1 (6 bases). This CDR3 has 13 residues. Germline values: CDR1 SQVTM, CDR2 ANQGSEA. DNA for the CDR3: TGCAGCGATAATCAGGGGTACAATCAGCCCCGGCATTTT. Encoded protein: CSDNQGYNQPRHF. Looking up the rest from reference TRBV29-1 and TRBJ1-5 gives the full variable domain: SAVISQKPSRDICQRGTSLTIQCQVDSQVTMMFWYRQQPGQSLTLIATANQGSEATYESGFVIDKFPISRPNLTFSTLTVSNMSPEDSSIYLCSDNQGYNQPRHFGDGTRLSIL.

The rearrangement uses TRBV28 and TRBJ1-1; tentative D call: TRBD1 (6 bases). Trimming cost V 5 bases and J 12 bases, with 16 bases left between them. This CDR3 is 12 amino acids long. The V gene's germline CDR1 is MDHEN and CDR2 SYDVKM. CDR3 loop: CASSTGSSTSFF. As DNA, the CDR3 is TGTGCCAGCAGTACAGGGAGTAGTACGTCTTTCTTT.

The chain links TRBV14 to TRBJ2-3; the match to TRBD2 covers 9 bases. The CDR3 consists of 17 residues. Per germline, CDR1 SGHDN and CDR2 FVKESK. Unmatched junction bases numbered 6, after V lost 1 base and J lost 1 base. This chain's CDR3 is CASSQVPSGEGTDTQYF. DNA for the CDR3: TGTGCCAGCAGCCAAGTCCCTAGCGGGGAAGGCACAGATACGCAGTATTTT. Complete variable domain (other parts from reference TRBV14 and TRBJ2-3): EAGVTQFPSHSVIEKGQTVTLRCDPISGHDNLYWYRRVMGKEIKFLLHFVKESKQDESGMPNNRFLAERTGGTYSTLKVQPAELEDSGVYFCASSQVPSGEGTDTQYFGPGTRLTVL.

In this sample, this clonotype turned up a few times. V is TRBV14 and J is TRBJ2-7; D gene uncertain. This CDR3 has 14 amino acids. Germline assignment: CDR1 SGHDN and CDR2 FVKESK. V was pared by 0 bases and J by 1 base, with 7 bases between. The CDR3 DNA sequence: TGTGCCAGCAGCCAAGATCTTGTATCCTACGAGCAGTACTTC. Residues: CASSQDLVSYEQYF.

This clonotype was seen repeatedly, ten times or more. One end of the junction does not line up with germline, which may come from a read error. The chain uses TRBV5-1 and TRBJ2-3, with D possibly being TRBD2 (6 bases). Germline V gives CDR1 SGHRS, CDR2 YFSETQ. The CDR3 totals 14 residues. CDR3 region: CASSPGASTDTQYF. CDR3 DNA sequence: TGTGCCAGCTCACCGGGAGCTAGCACAGATACGCAGTATTTT. Full variable domain (rest looked up from reference TRBV5-1 and TRBJ2-3): KAGVTQTPRYLIKTRGQQVTLSCSPISGHRSVSWYQQTPGQGLQFLFEYFSETQRNKGNFPGRFSGRQFSNSRSEMNVSTLELGDSALYLCASSPGASTDTQYFGPGTRLTVL.

This clonotype was seen a handful of times. J is TRBJ2-5 and V is TRBV15; no clear D gene. From germline, CDR1 is LNHNV and CDR2 YYDKDF (reference sequence). The CDR3 consists of 15 residues. Trimming removed 2 bases from V and 4 bases from J, with 14 bases in between. CDR3 sequence reads: CATSRMDHRRETQYF. In DNA, the CDR3 is TGTGCCACCAGCAGAATGGACCACCGCCGAGAGACCCAGTACTTC.

In its sample, this clonotype was seen many times. The V and J genes are TRBV15 and TRBJ2-3; D gene unclear. CDR1 and CDR2 (germline): LNHNV, YYDKDF (reference sequence). V lost 5 bases, J lost 3 bases, and 9 bases lay in between. The CDR3 is made up of 13 amino acids. CDR3 sequence (DNA): TGTGCCACCAGCGGTGGACGGACAGATACGCAGTATTTT. It encodes CATSGGRTDTQYF. Supplemented by reference TRBV15 and TRBJ2-3, the full variable domain reads DAMVIQNPRYQVTQFGKPVTLSCSQTLNHNVMYWYQQKSSQAPKLLFHYYDKDFNNEADTPDNFQSRRPNTSFCFLDIRSPGLGDTAMYLCATSGGRTDTQYFGPGTRLTVL.

The chain is built from TRBV29-1 and TRBJ2-1; D might be TRBD1 (5 bases). The CDR3 is 14 residues long. Germline V gene data show CDR1 as SQVTM and CDR2 as ANQGSEA. The V end was cut by 8 bases, the J end by 5 bases, with 19 bases between. The CDR3 loop reads CSSASGLLNNEQFF. CDR3 in DNA: TGCAGCAGTGCCTCAGGGCTACTCAACAATGAGCAGTTCTTC.

This clonotype was recorded a few times. V gene TRBV25-1 combines with J gene TRBJ1-4; D is unresolved. This CDR3 has 15 amino acids. In germline, CDR1 is MGHDK, CDR2 SYGVNS. Trimming removed 6 bases from V and 3 bases from J, with 14 bases in between. In DNA, the CDR3 is TGTGCCAGCAGCCCGAACTCCCAGCCTAATGAAAAACTGTTTTTT. Protein sequence: CASSPNSQPNEKLFF.

This chain uses TRBV20-1 with TRBJ2-3, with 8 bases fitting TRBD1. Trimming cost V 5 bases and J 2 bases; bases outside gene matches: 6. Germline V gives CDR1 DFQATT, CDR2 SNEGSKA (reference sequence). The CDR3 consists of 14 residues. In nucleotides, the CDR3 is TGCAGTGCTCAGACAGGGGCAATCACAGATACGCAGTATTTT. This sequence encodes CSAQTGAITDTQYF.

This clonotype was recorded a few times. Written as DNA, the CDR3 is TGCAGTGCTAGACAGGGGAGTATCGACGAGCAGTACTTC. Translated: CSARQGSIDEQYF. This chain links TRBV20-1 with TRBJ2-7; D perhaps matches TRBD1 (6 bases). CDR1 and CDR2 (germline): DFQATT, SNEGSKA (reference sequence). The CDR3 runs 13 residues. V dropped 2 bases and J dropped 5 bases, with 13 bases sitting between them.

This clonotype was seen repeatedly, ten times or more. The chain couples TRBV4-3 to TRBJ1-6; no clear D gene. V shed 0 bases and J shed 7 bases, with 7 bases lying between them. Germline assignment: CDR1 LGHNA and CDR2 YSLEER. The CDR3 sequence is 14 residues long. Here the CDR3 reads CASSQEGINSPLHF. CDR3 sequence (DNA): TGCGCCAGCAGCCAAGAGGGCATCAATTCACCCCTCCACTTT.

This sequence joins TRBV14 and TRBJ1-1; D call uncertain. V lost 1 base to trimming and J lost 11 bases, with 11 bases between them. Germline CDR1 SGHDN, CDR2 FVKESK. This CDR3 contains 12 residues. CDR3 sequence reads: CASSQGGVRAFF. The CDR3 coding sequence is TGTGCCAGCAGCCAAGGGGGAGTGAGGGCTTTCTTT.

This chain uses TRBV11-1 with TRBJ2-3; 8 bases are a match to TRBD2. Per germline, CDR1 SGHAT and CDR2 FQDESV (reference sequence). After removal of 8 bases from V and 2 bases from J, the junction contained 9 bases not matched to a gene. This CDR3 spans 15 amino acids. Here the CDR3 DNA reads TGTGCCAGCTCCCTTAGCGGGGTAAACACAGATACGCAGTATTTT. Translated: CASSLSGVNTDTQYF.

The sample holds many counts of this clonotype. The chain carries TRBV24-1 and TRBJ1-2; D perhaps matches TRBD1 (5 bases). The CDR3 has 13 residues. Germline V gene data show CDR1 as KGHDR and CDR2 as SFDVKD. Trimming took 4 bases from V and 8 from J, leaving 13 bases between them. This CDR3 reads CATSDHGGIGYTF. CDR3 nucleotides: TGTGCCACCAGTGACCATGGGGGTATAGGCTACACCTTC.

The chain joins TRBV10-3 to TRBJ1-2; D gene uncertain. Trimming shortened V by 4 bases and J by 0 bases, and 6 bases separated the two germline ends. There are 13 residues in the CDR3. Germline CDR1 is ENHRY and CDR2 is SYGVKD. The CDR3 sequence: CAISGHPNYGYTF. The CDR3 DNA reads TGTGCCATCAGTGGCCATCCTAACTATGGCTACACCTTC.

This clonotype was observed a handful of times. This rearrangement joins TRBV12-3 or TRBV12-4 to TRBJ2-3; 7 bases fit TRBD2. The junction had 13 bases not matched to a gene; V was cut back by 6 bases and J by 1 base. The CDR3 totals 17 residues. CDR3 in amino acids: CASSKRSGAEGTDTQYF. The DNA for the CDR3 is TGTGCCAGCAGCAAAAGGAGCGGGGCCGAAGGCACAGATACGCAGTATTTT.

This clonotype was picked up a small number of times. The V and J genes are TRBV10-2 and TRBJ2-1, with D possibly matching TRBD2 (6 bases). The CDR3 is 16 residues long. Germline V gene lookup returns CDR1 WSHSY and CDR2 SAAADI. Trimming removed 3 bases at V and 8 bases at J, with 20 bases between. The CDR3 reads CASSDSGGGLGDEQFF. CDR3 in DNA: TGCGCCAGCAGTGACTCAGGAGGAGGGCTAGGGGATGAGCAGTTCTTC.

V usage is TRBV19 and J usage is TRBJ1-6; D may be TRBD1 (6 bases). V was clipped by 4 bases and J by 8 bases, with 9 bases between them. The CDR3 has 13 amino acids. Germline V CDR1 and CDR2: LNHDA, SQIVND (reference sequence). The CDR3 protein is CASSTGEYSPLHF. The CDR3 DNA is TGTGCCAGTAGTACAGGGGAGTATTCACCCCTCCACTTT.

Comments on this clonotype: A junction end diverges from the germline sequence, so it may reflect a read error. The chain has TRBV10-3 and TRBJ1-1; 7 bases align to TRBD1. Germline CDR1 is ENHRY and CDR2 is SYGVKD. The CDR3 extends over 14 amino acids. This CDR3 is CAVRTTGVNTEAFF. The DNA of the CDR3 is TGTGCCGTCAGAACCACAGGGGTGAACACTGAAGCTTTCTTT.

This clonotype has only a few counts. The gene calls are TRBV2 and TRBJ1-5, with unresolved D. V gave up 2 bases and J gave up 1 base, with 9 bases separating them. CDR3 length equals 15 residues. The germline CDR1 and CDR2 sequences are SNHLY and FYNNEI. Here the CDR3 reads CASSEFPRSNQPQHF. The CDR3 DNA sequence: TGTGCCAGCAGTGAATTTCCACGGAGCAATCAGCCCCAGCATTTT.

The chain employs TRBV7-2 and TRBJ1-3, with 7 bases identical to TRBD1. The CDR3 sequence is 15 residues long. Per the germline V gene, CDR1 is SGHTA and CDR2 is FQGNSA. The V gene end was trimmed by 4 bases and the J gene end by 1 base; junction bases not matched to a gene: 4. The CDR3 sequence: CASSSQQGSGNTIYF. CDR3 nucleotides: TGTGCCAGCAGCTCGCAACAGGGGTCTGGAAACACCATATATTTT.

Regarding this clonotype: With a much larger clone just one base away, this may be a read error. This chain connects TRBV11-2 to TRBJ2-4; D uncertain. Trimming left V 0 bases short and J 13 bases short, with 16 bases between. Germline CDR1 reads SGHAT; CDR2 reads FQNNGV. This CDR3 contains 14 residues. CDR3 region: CASSLDVRSYGQYF. CDR3 coding DNA: TGTGCCAGCAGCTTAGACGTTCGCTCGTACGGGCAGTACTTC.

This clonotype was recorded at least ten times. CDR3 nucleotides: TGTGCCAGCAGTTACGGGGGGCGCGATCAGCCCCAGCATTTT. Its protein product is CASSYGGRDQPQHF. V gene TRBV6-5 combines with J gene TRBJ1-5; maybe TRBD1 (6 bases). The CDR3 loop spans 14 amino acids. V was pared by 2 bases and J by 5 bases, with 10 bases between. From germline, CDR1 is MNHEY and CDR2 SVGAGI.

A remark on this clonotype: One end of the junction fails to match germline, which may point to a read error. The chain carries TRBV11-2 and TRBJ2-1; 10 bases agree with TRBD2. The CDR3 totals 16 residues. The V gene's germline CDR1 is SGHAT and CDR2 FQNNGV. This chain's CDR3 is CANSFLSGRPNNEQFF. In DNA, the CDR3 is TGTGCCAACAGCTTCCTTAGCGGGAGGCCCAACAATGAGCAGTTCTTC.

There are many counts of this clonotype. V and J are TRBV20-1 and TRBJ2-7; D is perhaps TRBD1 (5 bases). CDR3 size: 17 residues. From germline, CDR1 is DFQATT and CDR2 SNEGSKA (reference sequence). V was pared by 3 bases and J by 4 bases, with 25 bases between. CDR3: CSASFLPATASTYEQYF. CDR3 coding DNA: TGCAGTGCTAGTTTCCTTCCAGCGACAGCGTCGACTTACGAGCAGTACTTC.

V gene TRBV7-2 combines with J gene TRBJ2-3; D gene unclear. V dropped 0 bases and J dropped 0 bases, with 7 bases sitting between them. The CDR3 extends over 15 amino acids. CDR1 is SGHTA and CDR2 is FQGNSA in the germline V gene. The CDR3 sequence: CASSLAVQSTDTQYF. Written as DNA, the CDR3 is TGTGCCAGCAGCTTAGCGGTGCAGAGCACAGATACGCAGTATTTT.